The TCR beta chain described here comes from a study of blood T cell repertoires in COVID-19 (dated by TCRdb to 2020 to 2021). With respect to the entire study: Samples covering the acute and convalescent phases of COVID-19 were provided by collaborators in the United States, Italy and Spain. The material from the prospective study consisted of cDNA or gDNA derived from T cells, B-cell-depleted T cells, or PBMCs. Deeply sampled blood TCRbeta repertoires from subjects exposed to, actively infected with, or recovered from COVID-19 were included in the dataset. The repertoires were made available in a free public database intended to serve as a resource for research on the immune response to SARS-CoV-2. The samples were drawn from two sources: the first 160 participants of the ongoing ImmuneRACE study, and some 1,300 subjects contributed by 6 global collaborators. Sample metadata almost always included a de-identified subject ID, COVID-19 status, age in years and sex. Where HLA class I and class II types were available, the types were taken from metadata supplied by the sample provider, not from assay-based typing. Beyond this particular receptor, the publication reports: The amount of clinical and demographic metadata varied by source and participant and was provided uncurated.

TCRbeta CDR3 regions were amplified from genomic DNA using the immunoSEQ Assay, a bias-controlled multiplex PCR. For the original study's pipeline: Within the assay, amplification of reference gene primers was used to estimate how many nucleated cells each sample contained. To quantify the absolute abundance of each unique TCRbeta CDR3 rearrangement, sequence reads were collapsed and filtered. Productive Simpson clonality was computed per sample as the square root of Simpson's diversity index over productive rearrangements. Entries here come from immuneACCESS through TCRdb and include only in-frame sequences with V and J called. Some clones fail to appear in such tables; in the studies checked, an unresolved V gene covers under half of the shortfall, and the cause of the remainder is unknown. For V, J and clone size, that table is used; D and trimming come from the DNA. This sample holds a few hundred thousand clones; more than 75% were observed only once. The ten largest clones take up 3% of the sample.

The collaborating institutions used their own protocols to collect whole blood in K2EDTA tubes. For TCRbeta analysis, collaborators shipped samples as frozen whole blood, isolated PBMCs, or DNA extracted from either of those sample types. Concerning this clone: It has no known antigen specificity. No base quality information exists; no much larger clone differs at one position.

The CDR3 has 15 amino acids, counting the end cysteine and phenylalanine. Only the CDR3 region is kept as DNA, spanning 45 bases read in frame from base 1. V is pared back by 4 bases and J by 2 bases, with 13 bases lying between the germline termini. The germline V gene gives CDR1 as KGHDR and CDR2 as SFDVKD. The chain is encoded by TRBV24-1 joined to TRBJ2-5, and the D gene may be TRBD2, 6 bases matching. Source material: peripheral blood. The sequence derives from a man aged 55 to 69 with acute or convalescent COVID-19. This receptor has the CDR3 CATSDPGRPQETQYF. The DNA sequence is TGTGCCACCAGTGACCCCGGGAGACCACAAGAGACCCAGTACTTC.